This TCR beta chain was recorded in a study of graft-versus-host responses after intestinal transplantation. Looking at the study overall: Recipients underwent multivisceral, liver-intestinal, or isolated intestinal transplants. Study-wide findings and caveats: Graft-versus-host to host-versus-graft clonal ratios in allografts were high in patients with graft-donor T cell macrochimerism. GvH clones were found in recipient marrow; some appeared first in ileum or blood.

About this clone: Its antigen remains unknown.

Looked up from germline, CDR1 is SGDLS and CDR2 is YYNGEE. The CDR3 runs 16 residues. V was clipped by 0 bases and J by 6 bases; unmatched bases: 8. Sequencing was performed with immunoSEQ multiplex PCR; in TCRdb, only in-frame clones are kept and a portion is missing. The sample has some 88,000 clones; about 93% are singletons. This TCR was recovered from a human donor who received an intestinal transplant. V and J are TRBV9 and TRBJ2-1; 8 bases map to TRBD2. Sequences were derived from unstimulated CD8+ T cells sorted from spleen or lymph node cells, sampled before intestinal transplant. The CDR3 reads CASSVAGGISTNEQFF. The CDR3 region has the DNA TGTGCCAGCAGCGTAGCGGGGGGGATTTCTACCAATGAGCAGTTCTTC.